Below, 17 T cell receptor beta chains from the same sample are listed, as sequenced in a study of blood T cell repertoires in COVID-19. Measured with immunoSEQ multiplex PCR; TCRdb has only the in-frame clones, and not every one. The sample consists of about 190,000 clones, about four fifths of them appearing once. The sample taken for sequencing was peripheral blood. The receptors originated from a woman aged 55 to 70 with COVID-19, enrolled during active disease.

The chain employs TRBV2 and TRBJ1-5; D is unresolved. The germline gives CDR1 SNHLY, CDR2 FYNNEI. The CDR3 covers 16 residues. V was trimmed by 4 bases and J by 0 bases, leaving 13 bases between them. The CDR3 is CASSAWQAHSNQPQHF. DNA for the CDR3: TGTGCCAGCAGTGCTTGGCAGGCGCATAGCAATCAGCCCCAGCATTTT.

This clone was found a few times. CDR3 DNA sequence: TGCGCCAGCAGCGCCACTACAGGGGCTATAATGAGAACTGAAGCTTTCTTT. Translating gives CASSATTGAIMRTEAFF. The chain is built from TRBV5-1 and TRBJ1-1; 7 bases map to TRBD1. Per germline, CDR1 SGHRS and CDR2 YFSETQ. The trim removed 4 bases at V and 5 bases at J, leaving 17 bases unmatched. The CDR3 spans 17 residues.

This sequence joins TRBV5-1 and TRBJ2-1, with 9 bases lining up with TRBD2. V gave up 4 bases and J gave up 0 bases; unmatched junction bases: 14. The CDR3 runs to 19 residues. The germline gives CDR1 SGHRS, CDR2 YFSETQ. The CDR3 protein is CASSTSAGGTLSSYNEQFF. CDR3 sequence (DNA): TGCGCCAGCAGCACTTCTGCGGGGGGGACATTAAGCTCCTACAATGAGCAGTTCTTC.

V gene TRBV6-5 combines with J gene TRBJ1-2; D possibly corresponds to TRBD1 (6 bases). Trimming removed 8 bases from V and 4 bases from J, with 17 bases in between. CDR3 length: 14 residues. Germline lookup yields CDR1 MNHEY and CDR2 SVGAGI. CDR3 sequence reads: CASGKAQGLYGYTF. CDR3 DNA: TGTGCCAGCGGGAAAGCACAGGGCCTCTATGGCTACACCTTC.

CDR3 residues: CASSLRPPGLAGGLNEQFF. For the CDR3, the DNA is TGTGCCAGCAGTTTAAGGCCCCCGGGACTAGCGGGGGGGCTGAATGAGCAGTTCTTC. The chain combines TRBV27 with TRBJ2-1; 16 bases agree with TRBD2. V shed 2 bases, J shed 7 bases, and the junction held 11 bases outside the gene matches. Per germline, CDR1 MNHEY and CDR2 SMNVEV (reference sequence). This CDR3 spans 19 amino acids.

The rearrangement joins TRBV18 to TRBJ2-7; the D gene is possibly TRBD1 (5 bases). CDR1 KGHSH and CDR2 LQKENI come from the germline V gene. CDR3 length: 14 amino acids. V was shortened by 4 bases and J by 2 bases, with 12 bases between the two germline ends. In DNA, the CDR3 is TGTGCCAGCTCACGCGAAGGACAAACCTACGAGCAGTACTTC. Translating it yields CASSREGQTYEQYF. Drawing the rest from reference TRBV18 and TRBJ2-7, the complete variable domain is NAGVMQNPRHLVRRRGQEARLRCSPMKGHSHVYWYRQLPEEGLKFMVYLQKENIIDESGMPKERFSAEFPKEGPSILRIQQVVRGDSAAYFCASSREGQTYEQYFGPGTRLTVT.

The chain employs TRBV5-4 and TRBJ2-6; no definite D call. Germline V CDR1 and CDR2: SGHNT, YYREEE (reference sequence). The CDR3 spans 16 residues. V shed 0 bases and J shed 0 bases, with 7 bases lying between them. As DNA, the CDR3 is TGTGCCAGCAGCTTGGACAGCCTCTCTGGGGCCAACGTCCTGACTTTC. Protein: CASSLDSLSGANVLTF.

The rearrangement links TRBV6-6 to TRBJ1-4; 9 bases agree with TRBD1. V was pared by 4 bases and J by 3 bases, with 0 bases of the junction left unmatched. CDR1 and CDR2 (germline): MNHNY, SVGAGI (reference sequence). This CDR3 is 14 amino acids long. CDR3 bases: TGTGCCAGCAGTTGGGACAGGGCTAATGAAAAACTGTTTTTT. Translated, it gives CASSWDRANEKLFF.

The chain couples TRBV7-9 to TRBJ2-5, with D perhaps matching TRBD1 (5 bases). Germline CDR1 and CDR2: SEHNR and FQNEAQ (reference sequence). V was clipped by 0 bases and J by 4 bases, with 9 bases between them. The CDR3 loop spans 14 amino acids. As DNA, the CDR3 is TGTGCCAGCAGCTTAGCGCAACAGGTAGAGACCCAGTACTTC. This translates into CASSLAQQVETQYF.

CDR3 in amino acids: CASSPPPASGSANEQFF. In DNA form, the CDR3 reads TGTGCCAGCAGCCCCCCCCCGGCTAGCGGGAGTGCCAATGAGCAGTTCTTC. This sequence joins TRBV7-2 and TRBJ2-1; 10 bases line up with TRBD2. From germline, CDR1 is SGHTA and CDR2 FQGNSA. With 5 bases clipped from V and 6 bases from J, the junction kept 13 bases outside the gene matches. The CDR3 is made up of 17 amino acids.

The chain is built from TRBV7-9 and TRBJ2-5; 9 positions agree with TRBD2. CDR1 and CDR2 (germline): SEHNR, FQNEAQ (reference sequence). Trimming cost V 2 bases and J 5 bases; bases outside gene matches: 6. The CDR3 has 15 residues. The CDR3 DNA sequence: TGTGCCAGCAGCTTATCTGGCGGGGGGGCTGAGACCCAGTACTTC. Encoded protein: CASSLSGGGAETQYF.

This chain connects TRBV28 to TRBJ1-2; 9 bases agree with TRBD1. Trimming cost V 3 bases and J 3 bases; bases outside gene matches: 5. The CDR3 contains 15 residues. Per the germline V gene, CDR1 is MDHEN and CDR2 is SYDVKM. The CDR3 protein is CASSLSGTGYYGYTF. In DNA, the CDR3 is TGTGCCAGCAGTTTGTCCGGGACAGGGTACTATGGCTACACCTTC.

This chain links TRBV11-2 with TRBJ1-2; TRBD1 might be the D (6 bases). Germline CDR1 and CDR2: SGHAT and FQNNGV. With 5 bases removed from V and 5 bases from J, the gap between germline ends came to 15 bases. This CDR3 has 14 residues. CDR3 DNA: TGTGCCAGCAGCCACGGAAAGGGGGGGTATGGCTACACCTTC. Translated, it gives CASSHGKGGYGYTF.

This clone was found a few times. The rearrangement links TRBV28 to TRBJ1-6, with D tentatively TRBD1 (6 bases). There are 18 residues in the CDR3. Trimming cost V 10 bases and J 4 bases, with 26 bases left between them. Germline lookup yields CDR1 MDHEN and CDR2 SYDVKM. CDR3 sequence: CATLPTMWGHGYNSPLHF. CDR3 coding DNA: TGTGCCACCCTCCCAACTATGTGGGGGCACGGTTATAATTCACCCCTCCACTTT.

This clone was counted a few times. The chain couples TRBV5-1 to TRBJ1-5; no firm D call. The CDR3 runs to 15 residues. Germline CDR1 SGHRS, CDR2 YFSETQ. V was trimmed by 0 bases and J by 5 bases, leaving 12 bases between them. The chain's CDR3 is CASSLVSGIDQPQHF. In DNA, the CDR3 is TGCGCCAGCAGCTTGGTTTCGGGGATCGATCAGCCCCAGCATTTT.

This chain links TRBV6-1 with TRBJ2-5; D possibly corresponds to TRBD1 (5 bases). Germline V gene lookup returns CDR1 MNHNS and CDR2 SASEGT. Trimming shortened V by 2 bases and J by 9 bases, and 25 bases separated the two germline ends. The CDR3 length is 17 residues. DNA of the CDR3: TGTGCCAGCAGTGAATGGGCAGGTACAGGACCCGGCGCGGCCCAGTACTTC. Translating gives CASSEWAGTGPGAAQYF.

The chain carries TRBV18 and TRBJ2-6; 11 nucleotides agree with TRBD1. Germline values: CDR1 KGHSH, CDR2 LQKENI. This CDR3 region has 17 residues. V was clipped by 9 bases and J by 0 bases; unmatched bases: 7. Here the CDR3 reads CASRTGGLPSGANVLTF. The CDR3 nucleotides are TGTGCCAGTCGGACAGGGGGCCTACCCTCTGGGGCCAACGTCCTGACTTTC.